This T cell receptor (beta chain) is from a study of T cell repertoires in cytomegalovirus infection (dated by TCRdb to between 2019 and 2020). At the level of the whole study: The peptide stimulations were aimed at well-studied HLA-B-restricted epitopes as well as recently identified HLA-C-restricted CMV epitopes, whose presentation resists viral immunomodulation. Donor HLA type was relevant to the analysis, as public TCR beta signatures indicated carriage of CMV infection together with the matching HLA type. General conclusions and limits of the study: In the ex vivo response, HLA-C-restricted CMV-specific TCR beta clonotypes were dominant, and in two of eight donors the single most frequent clonotype came from this HLA-C-restricted group. In both this cohort and an independent cohort of 350 or so donors, the cumulative frequency of public TCR beta family members distinguished carriers of CMV infection plus the relevant HLA type.

The V and J ends are trimmed by 6 bases and 0 bases, leaving 10 bases between them. Including the terminal cysteine and phenylalanine, the CDR3 comprises 14 residues. The only DNA kept is the CDR3, 42 bases in frame from the first base. From the germline V gene, CDR1 is MNHEY and CDR2 is SVGAGI. For sequencing, an Illumina HiSeq 1500 was employed. TCRdb reprocessed the public reads (quality trimming at Q25 with fastp, clone calling with MiXCR) and kept in-frame beta chains. Rows with one shared CDR3 protein collapse into an entry with the most common genes and DNA. The sample table shows about 770,000 distinct CDR3 sequences, and about 28% are seen once. The ten most abundant clones make up over 10% of the sample. The treatment or condition label, as the study defines it: in vitro stimulation with specific CMV peptide epitopes to enrich CMV-specific T cells. This clonotype was observed a handful of times. The target of this receptor is not known. Base-call qualities are not available, and no considerably larger clone is one nucleotide away.

Rearrangement joined TRBV6-5 to TRBJ2-3; a tentative D match to TRBD1 spans 6 bases. The specimen comprised cultured CD8+ T cells from PBMCs, sampled from culture after CMV antigen stimulation. This TCR derives from a human donor in good health (CMV status not recorded). Some clones in this sample may be carry-over from other donors' samples. The CDR3 protein is CASRGGSSTDTQYF. In nucleotides, the sequence is TGTGCCAGCAGAGGGGGTTCTAGCACAGATACGCAGTATTTT.